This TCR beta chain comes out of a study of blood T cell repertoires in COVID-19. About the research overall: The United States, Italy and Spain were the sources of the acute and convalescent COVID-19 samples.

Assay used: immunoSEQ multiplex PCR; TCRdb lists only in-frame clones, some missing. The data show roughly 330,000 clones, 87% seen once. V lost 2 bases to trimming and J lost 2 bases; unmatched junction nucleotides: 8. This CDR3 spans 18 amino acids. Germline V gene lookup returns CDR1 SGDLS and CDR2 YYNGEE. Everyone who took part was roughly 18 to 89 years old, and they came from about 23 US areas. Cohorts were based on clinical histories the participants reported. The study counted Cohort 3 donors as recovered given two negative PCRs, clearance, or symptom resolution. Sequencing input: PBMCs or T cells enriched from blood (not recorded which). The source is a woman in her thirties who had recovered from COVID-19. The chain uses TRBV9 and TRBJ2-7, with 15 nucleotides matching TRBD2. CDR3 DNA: TGTGCCAGCAGCGTCGGACTAGCGGGGGGGCCGGGCGCCTACGAGCAGTACTTC. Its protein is CASSVGLAGGPGAYEQYF.